This TCR beta chain derives from a study of cytomegalovirus exposure and HLA in healthy donors. Study findings and constraints: A later analysis found common viral pathogens apparently linked to several of the most significant clusters. The authors reported that TCR beta sequences could predict HLA-A and HLA-B alleles. These predictions were accurate for most subjects in the first cohort.

60 Vbeta and 13 Jbeta primers were used in PCR. In the authors' workflow: An analysis performed later counted 70 million to 90 million unique TCR beta chains (roughly 11 million of them shared). Assay: immunoSEQ multiplex PCR; the TCRdb copy retains only in-frame clones and omits some. V, J and clone size were drawn from that table, and D and trimming were deduced from the DNA. This sample's table has under 200,000 clones. This CDR3 comprises 17 residues. Per germline, CDR1 MRHNA and CDR2 SNTAGT. Unmatched junction bases numbered 12, after V lost 6 bases and J lost 1 base. With regard to this clone: The antigen remains unidentified.

Sample: PBMCs. This chain connects TRBV6-4 to TRBJ1-1, with TRBD1 matching 9 bases. The clonotype was recovered from a man aged 30-40 years in good health and CMV-seronegative. This chain's CDR3 is CASSENRGRARNTEAFF. The CDR3, as DNA: TGTGCCAGCAGCGAGAACAGGGGGCGGGCAAGGAACACTGAAGCTTTCTTT.